These 15 T cell receptor beta chains share one sample of origin, sequenced in a study of PD-1 blockade in classical Hodgkin lymphoma. Sequencing was performed with immunoSEQ multiplex PCR; in TCRdb, only in-frame clones are kept and a portion is missing. This sample has fewer than 20,000 clones, with roughly 85% found just once. Brentuximab vedotin exposure varied, and every patient relapsed after autologous stem cell transplantation. The sequenced sample was peripheral blood mononuclear cells (PBMCs), obtained before the second cycle of nivolumab. The receptors derive from a human donor with classical Hodgkin lymphoma.

The chain combines TRBV5-1 with TRBJ2-5; 10 bases match TRBD2. The V gene's germline CDR1 is SGHRS and CDR2 YFSETQ. Losses at the gene ends were 4 bases for V and 2 bases for J; bases not matched to a gene: 2. There are 14 residues in the CDR3. The chain's CDR3 is CASSVTSGQETQYF. The DNA of the CDR3 is TGCGCCAGCAGCGTGACTAGCGGGCAAGAGACCCAGTACTTC.

On this clone itself: One end of the junction does not line up with germline, which may come from a read error. The chain carries TRBV7-7 and TRBJ2-2; D is possibly TRBD1 (6 bases). The germline V gene has CDR1 SSHAT and CDR2 FNYEAQ (reference sequence). The CDR3 is made up of 13 amino acids. CDR3 residues: CASRPGVTGELFF. The CDR3 nucleotides are TGTGCTAGCAGACCAGGGGTCACCGGGGAGCTGTTTTTT.

The chain couples TRBV4-1 to TRBJ2-7, with 8 bases fitting TRBD2. CDR3 length: 18 residues. Germline V lookup: CDR1 MGHRA, CDR2 YSYEKL. Trimming at V came to 0 bases and at J to 4 bases, leaving 14 bases not matched to a gene. In nucleotides, the CDR3 is TGCGCCAGCAGCCAAGAAGGCCCGGGCGGCGGGGGGCAGTACGAGCAGTACTTC. Protein: CASSQEGPGGGGQYEQYF.

For the CDR3, the DNA is TGTGCCAGCGGGGGCAGCCTGGGCCCAACCGGGGAGCTGTTTTTT. Protein sequence: CASGGSLGPTGELFF. The chain links TRBV6-5 to TRBJ2-2, with D tentatively TRBD1 (6 bases). Germline V gene sequence: CDR1 MNHEY, CDR2 SVGAGI. V was cut by 8 bases and J by 5 bases, with 18 bases left in between. The CDR3 runs 15 residues.

This clone has a single count. This chain uses TRBV15 with TRBJ1-2; maybe TRBD1 (5 bases). The CDR3 is 13 residues long. The germline V gene has CDR1 LNHNV and CDR2 YYDKDF (reference sequence). V lost 1 base and J 5 bases, leaving 8 bases between the germline ends. CDR3 residues: CATSRAGTYGYTF. The CDR3 DNA is TGTGCCACCAGCAGAGCCGGGACGTATGGCTACACCTTC.

The V and J genes are TRBV4-3 and TRBJ1-2, with D possibly TRBD1 on 6 matching bases. CDR3 length: 16 amino acids. Germline values: CDR1 LGHNA, CDR2 YSLEER. The germline V and J ends were trimmed by 1 base and 2 bases, with 14 bases remaining between them. The CDR3 DNA follows: TGCGCCAGCAGCCAAGGGCGGGGGCTATTGAACTATGGCTACACCTTC. Amino acids: CASSQGRGLLNYGYTF.

The chain is built from TRBV10-3 and TRBJ2-3; 10 bases are shared with TRBD2. V lost 6 bases and J lost 5; bases outside the gene matches: 8. The CDR3 totals 15 residues. The germline CDR1 and CDR2 sequences are ENHRY and SYGVKD. The CDR3 loop reads CAISSQRGGIDTQYF. The CDR3 DNA follows: TGTGCCATCAGCAGTCAGCGGGGGGGCATAGATACGCAGTATTTT.

The chain couples TRBV5-1 to TRBJ2-5, with D unresolved. V was clipped by 0 bases and J by 2 bases, with 11 bases between them. The CDR3 covers 15 residues. Germline loops: CDR1 SGHRS, CDR2 YFSETQ. For the CDR3, the DNA is TGCGCCAGCAGCTTGGAAGGGTTGTCACAAGAGACCCAGTACTTC. This gives the protein CASSLEGLSQETQYF.

This chain joins TRBV19 and TRBJ2-7; TRBD1 might be the D (6 bases). Trimming cost V 5 bases and J 2 bases, with 13 bases left between them. This CDR3 spans 14 amino acids. The V gene's germline CDR1 is LNHDA and CDR2 SQIVND (reference sequence). The CDR3 bases are TGTGCCAGTAGTCCAGCAGGGGCCACCTACGAGCAGTACTTC. Its translation: CASSPAGATYEQYF.

The chain joins TRBV9 to TRBJ2-1; D is uncertain. In germline, CDR1 is SGDLS, CDR2 YYNGEE. Trimming left V 2 bases short and J 7 bases short, with 10 bases between. The CDR3 spans 13 residues. The CDR3 DNA reads as TGTGCCAGCAGCGTGTCACCAGTTAATGAGCAGTTCTTC. Amino acid sequence: CASSVSPVNEQFF.

The genes are TRBV7-3 and TRBJ2-3; no clear D. The CDR3 is 16 residues long. Germline CDR1 is SGHTA and CDR2 is FQGTGA. The V and J ends lost 2 bases and 0 bases respectively, with 12 bases between them. CDR3 bases: TGTGCCAGCAGCTTAGTAGTCTCCCATAGCACAGATACGCAGTATTTT. It translates to CASSLVVSHSTDTQYF.

The chain is built from TRBV7-8 and TRBJ1-1, with D possibly being TRBD1 (5 bases). This CDR3 comprises 15 residues. Germline V gives CDR1 SGHVS, CDR2 FQNEAQ. Trimming removed 1 base at V and 2 bases at J, with 11 bases between. CDR3 DNA sequence: TGTGCCAGCAGCTTAGTTACCGACAGTAACACTGAAGCTTTCTTT. It encodes CASSLVTDSNTEAFF.

V and J are TRBV5-1 and TRBJ1-1; 9 positions agree with TRBD1. The CDR3 runs to 15 residues. V lost 0 bases, J lost 1 base, and 1 base stayed unmatched. The germline V gene has CDR1 SGHRS and CDR2 YFSETQ. DNA for the CDR3: TGCGCCAGCAGCTTGGCGACAGGGGGGAACACTGAAGCTTTCTTT. Translating it yields CASSLATGGNTEAFF.

J is TRBJ2-2 and V is TRBV5-1; possibly TRBD1 for D (5 bases). The CDR3 has 16 residues. The V and J ends lost 0 bases and 4 bases respectively, with 13 bases between them. CDR1 and CDR2 (germline): SGHRS, YFSETQ. For the CDR3, the DNA is TGCGCCAGCAGCTTGGGGGCAGGGCCCCCCACCGGGGAGCTGTTTTTT. Residues: CASSLGAGPPTGELFF.

This clone has only one observation. The V gene is TRBV5-1, the J gene TRBJ1-1; no clear D gene. Germline values: CDR1 SGHRS, CDR2 YFSETQ. The ends were cut back, 4 bases at V and 1 base at J, with 8 bases in the middle. This CDR3 contains 13 residues. The CDR3, as DNA: TGCGCCAGCAGCCAATCCGAGAACACTGAAGCTTTCTTT. It translates to CASSQSENTEAFF.